The rows below give T cell receptor beta chains drawn from one sample of a study of blood T cell repertoires in COVID-19. Libraries were prepared by immunoSEQ multiplex PCR; TCRdb keeps only in-frame clonotypes and omits some of them. The sample has more than 150,000 clones, less than 95% seen once; the top ten hold around 0.8%. Sequenced sample: peripheral blood. These receptors all come from a man aged 25-40 years with COVID-19, enrolled during active disease. The CDR3 runs from the conserved cysteine through the conserved F or W. The D gene is left open where the match is weak. Clone sizes are given selectively: once, few, many, or a class where the clone is expanded.

J gene,D gene,V gene,clone size,CDR3 DNA,CDR3 protein
TRBJ1-6,.,TRBV30,.,TGTGCCTGGAGTGGGGAGTTTAATTCACCCCTCCACTTT,CAWSGEFNSPLHF
TRBJ2-3,.,TRBV5-4,.,TGTGCCAGCAAATCTGGGAGCGATACGCAGTATTTT,CASKSGSDTQYF
TRBJ2-7,.,TRBV11-2,.,TGTGCCAGCAGCTTAGGGGGGACTGAGACCTACGAGCAGTACTTC,CASSLGGTETYEQYF
TRBJ1-6,TRBD1,TRBV27,.,TGTGCCAGCAGTTCAGACAGGGTGGTTTCACCCCTCCACTTT,CASSSDRVVSPLHF
TRBJ2-2,.,TRBV7-9,.,TGTGCCAGCAGCTTGGTTCTGGGAGAGACCGGGGAGCTGTTTTTT,CASSLVLGETGELFF
TRBJ2-5,.,TRBV7-9,.,TGTGCCAGCAGCTCCCTGTGGGGGGGGCGGGAGACCCAGTACTTC,CASSSLWGGRETQYF
TRBJ2-3,TRBD1,TRBV30,.,TGTGCCTGGAGTCTAGGACAGGGGGGGTCCGATACGCAGTATTTT,CAWSLGQGGSDTQYF
TRBJ1-1,.,TRBV5-6,once,TGTGCCAGCAGCAGCACCCAGAACACTGAAGCTTTCTTT,CASSSTQNTEAFF
TRBJ1-6,.,TRBV2,.,TGTGCCAGCAGGGCAGGAGGAAATTCACCCCTCCACTTT,CASRAGGNSPLHF
TRBJ1-1,TRBD1,TRBV10-2,.,TGCGCCAGCAGATCCGGGACAGGGGTTGGAGCTTTCTTT,CASRSGTGVGAFF
TRBJ1-5,.,TRBV7-6,.,TGTGCCAGCAGCTTAGGGTCAGGTATCAATCAGCCCCAGCATTTT,CASSLGSGINQPQHF
TRBJ1-5,.,TRBV30,.,TGTGCTCAAAGCGGGGGTAACAATCAGCCCCAGCATTTT,CAQSGGNNQPQHF
TRBJ1-2,TRBD1,TRBV7-9,.,TGTGCCAGCACCGCAACAGGGGCTAACTATGGCTACACCTTC,CASTATGANYGYTF
TRBJ2-3,TRBD2,TRBV14,.,TGTGCCAGCAGCCAAGTTGGCGGGGGGGCCCCGGCGGATACGCAGTATTTT,CASSQVGGGAPADTQYF
TRBJ2-2,TRBD2,TRBV7-9,.,TGTGCCAGCAGCTTCCCGGCGGGGGTAAACACCGGGGAGCTGTTTTTT,CASSFPAGVNTGELFF
TRBJ1-3,.,TRBV19,once,TGTGCCAGTAGTAAGGCGGAAACCTCTGGAAACACCATATATTTT,CASSKAETSGNTIYF
TRBJ1-5,TRBD1,TRBV7-9,.,TGTGCCAGCAGCTTAGGGGGACAGGGTGGTCAGCCCCAGCATTTT,CASSLGGQGGQPQHF